Listed here are 3 T cell receptor beta chains from one sample, sequenced in a study of identical twins. TCRdb used MiXCR to reprocess the 5' RACE reads, holding one entry per CDR3 protein. The sample gives about 340,000 distinct CDR3 sequences, approximately 13% of which show up once; 7.2% is in the top ten. These data were likewise used in another study, on yellow fever vaccine responses in identical twins.

The sequenced sample was CD8+ T cells sorted from blood. These receptors all stem from a woman in her late teens or twenties in good health.

The gene calls are TRBV6-1 and TRBJ2-2, with a weak D call TRBD2 (5 bases). The CDR3 contains 15 residues. The V gene lost 1 base and the J gene lost 5 bases, with 11 bases spanning the gap. Germline V CDR1 and CDR2: MNHNS, SASEGT. CDR3 loop: CASSEDEGGTGELFF. The CDR3 region has the DNA TGTGCCAGCAGTGAAGATGAAGGAGGTACCGGGGAGCTGTTTTTT.

This clonotype was observed a few times. The rearrangement joins TRBV7-8 to TRBJ1-1, with a possible D match to TRBD1 (6 bases). The germline V gene has CDR1 SGHVS and CDR2 FQNEAQ. The CDR3 spans 16 residues. The V end was cut by 0 bases, the J end by 2 bases, with 13 bases between. The CDR3 coding sequence is TGTGCCAGCAGCTTAGCGGTAACAGGGACAAACACTGAAGCTTTCTTT. It is translated as CASSLAVTGTNTEAFF.

This clonotype turned up a few times. The chain combines TRBV11-2 with TRBJ2-1; D possibly corresponds to TRBD2 (6 bases). Between the trimmed V and J ends, which lost 5 bases and 7 bases, there was a span of 12 bases. The CDR3 sequence is 13 residues long. Germline assignment: CDR1 SGHAT and CDR2 FQNNGV. CDR3 amino acids: CASSGPGLNEQFF. The CDR3 coding sequence is TGTGCCAGCAGCGGTCCGGGACTTAATGAGCAGTTCTTC.